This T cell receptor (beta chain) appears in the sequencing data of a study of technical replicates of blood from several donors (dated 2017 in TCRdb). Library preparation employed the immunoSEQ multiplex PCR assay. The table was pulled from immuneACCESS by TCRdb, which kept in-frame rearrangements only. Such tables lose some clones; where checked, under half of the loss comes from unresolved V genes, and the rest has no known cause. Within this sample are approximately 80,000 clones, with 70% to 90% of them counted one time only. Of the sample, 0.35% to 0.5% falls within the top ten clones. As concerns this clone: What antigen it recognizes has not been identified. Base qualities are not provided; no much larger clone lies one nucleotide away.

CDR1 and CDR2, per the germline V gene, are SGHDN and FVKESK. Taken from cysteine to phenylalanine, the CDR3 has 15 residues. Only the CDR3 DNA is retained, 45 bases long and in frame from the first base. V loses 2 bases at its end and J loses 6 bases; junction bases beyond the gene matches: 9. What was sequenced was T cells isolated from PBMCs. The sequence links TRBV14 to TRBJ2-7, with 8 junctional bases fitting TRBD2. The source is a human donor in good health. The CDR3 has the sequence CASSQMIAGPPEQYF. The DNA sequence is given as TGTGCCAGCAGCCAAATGATAGCGGGGCCTCCCGAGCAGTACTTC.